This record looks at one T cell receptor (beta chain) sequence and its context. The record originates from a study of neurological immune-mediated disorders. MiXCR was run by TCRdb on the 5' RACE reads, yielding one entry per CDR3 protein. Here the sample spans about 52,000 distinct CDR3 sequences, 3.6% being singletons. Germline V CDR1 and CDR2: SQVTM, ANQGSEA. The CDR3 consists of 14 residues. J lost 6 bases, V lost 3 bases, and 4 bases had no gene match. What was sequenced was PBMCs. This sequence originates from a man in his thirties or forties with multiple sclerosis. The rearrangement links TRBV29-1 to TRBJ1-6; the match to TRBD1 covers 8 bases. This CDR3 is CSVDRGRSNSPLHF. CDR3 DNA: TGCAGCGTTGACAGGGGGCGGTCTAATTCACCCCTCCACTTT.